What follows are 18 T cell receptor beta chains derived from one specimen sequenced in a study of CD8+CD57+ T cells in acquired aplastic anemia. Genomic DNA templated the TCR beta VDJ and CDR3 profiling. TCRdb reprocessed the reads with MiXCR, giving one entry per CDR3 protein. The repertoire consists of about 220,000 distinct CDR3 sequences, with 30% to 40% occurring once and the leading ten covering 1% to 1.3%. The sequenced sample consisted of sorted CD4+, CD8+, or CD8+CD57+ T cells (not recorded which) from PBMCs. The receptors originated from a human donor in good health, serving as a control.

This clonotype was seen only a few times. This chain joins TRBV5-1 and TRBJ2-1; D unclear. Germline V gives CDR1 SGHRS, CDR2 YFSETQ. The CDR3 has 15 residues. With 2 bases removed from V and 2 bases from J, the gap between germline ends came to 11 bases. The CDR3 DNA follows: TGCGCCAGCAGCTTTAATAGTCCGACCTACAATGAGCAGTTCTTC. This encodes CASSFNSPTYNEQFF.

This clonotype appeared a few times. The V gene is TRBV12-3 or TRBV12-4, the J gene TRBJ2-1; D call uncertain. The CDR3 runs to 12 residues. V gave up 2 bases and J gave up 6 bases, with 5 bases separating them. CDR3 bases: TGTGCCAGCAGTTTAAGATTCAATGAGCAGTTCTTC. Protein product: CASSLRFNEQFF.

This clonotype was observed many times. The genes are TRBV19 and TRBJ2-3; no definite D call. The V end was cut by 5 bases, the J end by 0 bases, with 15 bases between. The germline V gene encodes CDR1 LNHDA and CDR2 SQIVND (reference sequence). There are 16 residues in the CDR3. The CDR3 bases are TGTGCCAGTAGTCTCCTTAGCAGTCCTAGCACAGATACGCAGTATTTT. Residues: CASSLLSSPSTDTQYF.

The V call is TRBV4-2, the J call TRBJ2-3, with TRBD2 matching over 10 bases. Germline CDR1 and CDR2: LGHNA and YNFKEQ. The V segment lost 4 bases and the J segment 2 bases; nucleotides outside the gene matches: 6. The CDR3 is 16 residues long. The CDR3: CASSLSGTSATDTQYF. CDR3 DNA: TGTGCCAGCAGCCTCTCCGGGACTAGCGCCACAGATACGCAGTATTTT.

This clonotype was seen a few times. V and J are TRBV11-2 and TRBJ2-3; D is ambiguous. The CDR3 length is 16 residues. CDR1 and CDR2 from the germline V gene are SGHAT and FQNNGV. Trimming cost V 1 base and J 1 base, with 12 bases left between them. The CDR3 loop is CASSLALGLGTDTQYF. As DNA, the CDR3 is TGTGCCAGCAGCTTAGCTCTGGGCCTAGGCACAGATACGCAGTATTTT.

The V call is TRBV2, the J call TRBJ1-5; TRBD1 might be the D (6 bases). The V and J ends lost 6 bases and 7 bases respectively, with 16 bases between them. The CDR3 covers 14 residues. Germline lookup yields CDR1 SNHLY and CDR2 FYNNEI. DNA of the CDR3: TGTGCCAGCAGGGCACAGGGTGCTGGGCAGCCCCAGCATTTT. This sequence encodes CASRAQGAGQPQHF.

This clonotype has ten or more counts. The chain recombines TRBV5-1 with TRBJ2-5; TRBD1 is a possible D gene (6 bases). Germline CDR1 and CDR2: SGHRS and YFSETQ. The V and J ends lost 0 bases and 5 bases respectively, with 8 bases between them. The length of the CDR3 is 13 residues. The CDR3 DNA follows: TGCGCCAGCAGCTTGGACAGGGAGGAGACCCAGTACTTC. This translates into CASSLDREETQYF. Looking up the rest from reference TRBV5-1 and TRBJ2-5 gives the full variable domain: KAGVTQTPRYLIKTRGQQVTLSCSPISGHRSVSWYQQTPGQGLQFLFEYFSETQRNKGNFPGRFSGRQFSNSRSEMNVSTLELGDSALYLCASSLDREETQYFGPGTRLLVL.

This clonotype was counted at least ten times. DNA for the CDR3: TGCGCCAGCAGTATCGGGCCGGGCGAAGCTTTCTTT. Protein product: CASSIGPGEAFF. The chain is built from TRBV10-1 and TRBJ1-1; D is undetermined. The length of the CDR3 is 12 residues. V lost 5 bases, J lost 8 bases, and 12 bases lay in between. Germline assignment: CDR1 WNHNN and CDR2 SYGVQD (reference sequence).

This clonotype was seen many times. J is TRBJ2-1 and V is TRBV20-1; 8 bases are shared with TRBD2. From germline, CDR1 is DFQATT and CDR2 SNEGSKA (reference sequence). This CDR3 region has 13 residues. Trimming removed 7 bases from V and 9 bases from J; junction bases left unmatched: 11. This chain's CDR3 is CSVPGRAQAEQFF. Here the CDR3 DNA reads TGCAGTGTCCCCGGGAGGGCACAAGCTGAGCAGTTCTTC.

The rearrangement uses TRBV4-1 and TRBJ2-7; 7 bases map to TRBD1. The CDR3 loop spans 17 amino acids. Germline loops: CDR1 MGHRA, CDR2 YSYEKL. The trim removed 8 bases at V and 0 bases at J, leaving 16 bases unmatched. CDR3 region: CASASTLTGKSSYEQYF. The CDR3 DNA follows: TGCGCCAGCGCATCCACCCTGACAGGGAAGAGCTCCTACGAGCAGTACTTC.

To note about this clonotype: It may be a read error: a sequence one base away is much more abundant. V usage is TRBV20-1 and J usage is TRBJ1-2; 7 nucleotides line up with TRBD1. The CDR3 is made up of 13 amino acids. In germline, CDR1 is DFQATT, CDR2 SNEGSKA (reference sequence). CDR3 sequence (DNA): TGCCGTGCTACAAAAGGGACAGCCTATGGCTACACCTTC. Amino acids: CRATKGTAYGYTF.

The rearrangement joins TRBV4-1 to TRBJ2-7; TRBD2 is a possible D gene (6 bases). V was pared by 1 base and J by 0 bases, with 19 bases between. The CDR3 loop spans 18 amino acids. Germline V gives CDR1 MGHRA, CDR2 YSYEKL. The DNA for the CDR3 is TGCGCCAGCAGCCAAGCCTCGAAGGGACTTGTTAGCTCCTACGAGCAGTACTTC. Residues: CASSQASKGLVSSYEQYF.

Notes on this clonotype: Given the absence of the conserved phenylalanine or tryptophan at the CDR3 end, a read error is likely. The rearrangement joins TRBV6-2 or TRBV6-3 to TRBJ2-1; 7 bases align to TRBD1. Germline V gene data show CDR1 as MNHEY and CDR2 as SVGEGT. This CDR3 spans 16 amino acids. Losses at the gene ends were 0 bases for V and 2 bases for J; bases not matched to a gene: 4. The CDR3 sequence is CASSYSRQGAYNEQFL. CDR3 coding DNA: TGTGCCAGCAGTTACTCGAGGCAGGGGGCCTACAATGAGCAGTTCCTC.

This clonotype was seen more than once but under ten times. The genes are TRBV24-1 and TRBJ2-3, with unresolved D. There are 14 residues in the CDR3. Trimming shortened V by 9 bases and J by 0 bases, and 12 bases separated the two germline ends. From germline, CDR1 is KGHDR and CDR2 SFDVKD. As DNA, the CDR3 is TGTGCCACCGCCTCGGACCCTAGCACAGATACGCAGTATTTT. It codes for CATASDPSTDTQYF.

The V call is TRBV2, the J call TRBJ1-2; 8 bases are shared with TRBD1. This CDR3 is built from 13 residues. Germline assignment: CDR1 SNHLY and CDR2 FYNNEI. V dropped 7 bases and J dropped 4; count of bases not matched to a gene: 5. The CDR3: CASNDRGTYGYTF. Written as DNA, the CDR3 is TGTGCCAGCAATGACAGGGGAACCTATGGCTACACCTTC.

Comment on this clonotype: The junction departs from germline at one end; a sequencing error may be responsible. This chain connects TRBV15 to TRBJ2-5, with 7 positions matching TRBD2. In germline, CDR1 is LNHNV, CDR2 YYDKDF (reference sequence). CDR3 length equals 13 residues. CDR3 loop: CQQPGRGRETQYF. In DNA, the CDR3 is TGCCAGCAGCCGGGGAGGGGACGAGAGACCCAGTACTTC.

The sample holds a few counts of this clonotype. CDR3 nucleotide sequence: TGTGCCAGCAGCCCTAGCCCGGACCTTAGACTGTTTTTT. Translated, it gives CASSPSPDLRLFF. The chain recombines TRBV7-2 with TRBJ1-4, with D unclear. The CDR3 contains 13 residues. V was pared by 5 bases and J by 13 bases, with 17 bases between. From germline, CDR1 is SGHTA and CDR2 FQGNSA.

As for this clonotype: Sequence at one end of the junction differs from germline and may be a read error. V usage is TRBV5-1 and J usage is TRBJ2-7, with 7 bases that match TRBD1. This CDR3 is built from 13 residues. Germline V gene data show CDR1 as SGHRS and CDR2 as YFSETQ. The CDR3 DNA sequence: TGCGCCAGCAGCCTCGGGACAGCCTACGAGCGGTACTTC. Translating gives CASSLGTAYERYF.